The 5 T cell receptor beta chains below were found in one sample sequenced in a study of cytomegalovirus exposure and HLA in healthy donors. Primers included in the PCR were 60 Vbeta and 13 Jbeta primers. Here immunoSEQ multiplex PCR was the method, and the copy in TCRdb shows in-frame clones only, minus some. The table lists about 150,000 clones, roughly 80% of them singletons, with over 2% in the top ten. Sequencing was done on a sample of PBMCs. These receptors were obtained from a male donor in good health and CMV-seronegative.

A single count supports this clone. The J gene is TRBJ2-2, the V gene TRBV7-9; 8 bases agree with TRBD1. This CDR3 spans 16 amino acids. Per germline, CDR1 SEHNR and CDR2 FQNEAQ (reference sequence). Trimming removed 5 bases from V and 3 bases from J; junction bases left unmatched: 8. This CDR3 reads CASSTRDRMDTGELFF. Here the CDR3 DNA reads TGTGCCAGCAGCACCCGGGACAGGATGGACACCGGGGAGCTGTTTTTT. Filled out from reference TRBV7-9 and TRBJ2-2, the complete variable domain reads DTGVSQNPRHKITKRGQNVTFRCDPISEHNRLYWYRQTLGQGPEFLTYFQNEAQLEKSRLLSDRFSAERPKGSFSTLEIQRTEQGDSAMYLCASSTRDRMDTGELFFGEGSRLTVL.

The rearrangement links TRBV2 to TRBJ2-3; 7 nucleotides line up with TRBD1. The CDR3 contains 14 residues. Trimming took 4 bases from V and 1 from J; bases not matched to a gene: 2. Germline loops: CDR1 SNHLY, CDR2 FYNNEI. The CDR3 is CASSAGQRTDTQYF. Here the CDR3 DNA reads TGTGCCAGCAGTGCGGGACAGCGCACAGATACGCAGTATTTT. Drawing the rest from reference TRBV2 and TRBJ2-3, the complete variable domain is EPEVTQTPSHQVTQMGQEVILRCVPISNHLYFYWYRQILGQKVEFLVSFYNNEISEKSEIFDDQFSVERPDGSNFTLKIRSTKLEDSAMYFCASSAGQRTDTQYFGPGTRLTVL.

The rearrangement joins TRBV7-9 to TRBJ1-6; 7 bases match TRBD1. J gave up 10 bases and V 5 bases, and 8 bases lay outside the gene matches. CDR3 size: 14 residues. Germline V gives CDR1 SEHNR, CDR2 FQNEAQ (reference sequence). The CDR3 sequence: CASSKNRGNSPLHF. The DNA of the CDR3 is TGTGCCAGCAGCAAAAACAGGGGTAACTCACCCCTCCACTTT.

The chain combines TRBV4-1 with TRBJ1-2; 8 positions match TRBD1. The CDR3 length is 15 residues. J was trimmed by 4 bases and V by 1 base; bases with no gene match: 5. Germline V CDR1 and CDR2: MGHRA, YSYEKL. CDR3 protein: CASSQAQGEVYGYTF. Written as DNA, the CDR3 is TGCGCCAGCAGCCAAGCACAGGGGGAGGTCTATGGCTACACCTTC.

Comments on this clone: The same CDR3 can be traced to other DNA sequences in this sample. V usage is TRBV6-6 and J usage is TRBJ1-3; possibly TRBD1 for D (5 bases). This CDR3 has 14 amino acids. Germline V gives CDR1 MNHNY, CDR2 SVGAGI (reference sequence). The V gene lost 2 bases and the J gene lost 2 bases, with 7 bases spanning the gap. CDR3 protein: CASSYTGTGNTIYF. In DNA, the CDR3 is TGTGCCAGCAGTTACACAGGTACTGGAAACACCATATATTTT.